This entry lists 30 T cell receptor beta chains sequenced from one sample in a study of T-cell reconstitution after alpha-beta-depleted transplantation in children. It was with unique molecular identifiers that the TCRbeta library was prepared. TCRdb reanalysed the PCR reads using MiXCR and keeps one entry per CDR3 protein. Of 100,000 to 120,000 distinct CDR3 sequences in the sample, about 6.5% were seen once. Source: PBMCs, mostly from graft donor cells, taken 360 days after TCRalphabeta/CD19-depleted stem cell transplant. These receptors all stem from a male patient aged 2-15 years who had a stem cell transplant for acute lymphoblastic leukemia, so the T cells may come from the graft donor.

V and J are TRBV6-2 or TRBV6-3 and TRBJ2-3; D is uncertain. V was shortened by 5 bases and J by 6 bases, with 18 bases between the two germline ends. The CDR3 has 15 amino acids. Germline-derived CDR1 and CDR2 are MNHEY and SVGEGT. For the CDR3, the DNA is TGTGCCAGCAGTCAGGACGAACCCTGGTTGGATACGCAGTATTTT. Protein product: CASSQDEPWLDTQYF.

The CDR3 DNA reads TGTGCCAGCAGTCCAAGGACAGGGGGCCACACTGAAGCTTTCTTT. Encoded protein: CASSPRTGGHTEAFF. This chain uses TRBV12-3 or TRBV12-4 with TRBJ1-1; 11 bases are shared with TRBD1. V lost 5 bases and J lost 3; bases outside the gene matches: 5. CDR3 length equals 15 residues.

The chain joins TRBV10-2 to TRBJ2-7; D not resolved. Germline assignment: CDR1 WSHSY and CDR2 SAAADI. V gave up 0 bases and J gave up 6 bases, with 9 bases separating them. This CDR3 has 13 residues. The DNA for the CDR3 is TGCGCCAGCAGTGAGTCAAGGCTCTCCGAGCAGTACTTC. Encoded protein: CASSESRLSEQYF.

This clonotype was recorded at least ten times. In nucleotides, the CDR3 is TGTGCCAGCAGTCCTGACAGGGGGGATCAGCCCCAGCATTTT. Translation: CASSPDRGDQPQHF. The gene calls are TRBV28 and TRBJ1-5, with TRBD1 identical over 9 bases. This CDR3 has 14 amino acids. V lost 5 bases to trimming and J lost 5 bases; unmatched junction nucleotides: 4. Germline CDR1 reads MDHEN; CDR2 reads SYDVKM.

This clonotype has at least ten counts. The chain recombines TRBV4-2 with TRBJ1-2; D is perhaps TRBD1 (5 bases). CDR3 length: 16 residues. Germline-derived CDR1 and CDR2 are LGHNA and YNFKEQ. Trimming stripped 3 bases from V and 3 bases from J, with 17 bases between. The CDR3 DNA is TGTGCCAGCAGCCATCGGGACGCCAGTCAGGACTATGGCTACACCTTC. Translated, it gives CASSHRDASQDYGYTF.

This clonotype was counted at least ten times. The chain has TRBV15 and TRBJ1-3; D ambiguous. Deletions cut 4 bases from V and 4 bases from J, with 5 bases between. The CDR3 covers 12 residues. Germline values: CDR1 LNHNV, CDR2 YYDKDF (reference sequence). CDR3 sequence (DNA): TGTGCCACCAGCACCGAGGGAAACACCATATATTTT. Its protein product is CATSTEGNTIYF.

This clonotype came up a few times. The CDR3 DNA follows: TGCGCCAGCAGCTGGAAGCGGGGGTCCTACGAGCAGTACTTC. This sequence encodes CASSWKRGSYEQYF. This chain links TRBV5-1 with TRBJ2-7; 8 bases match TRBD2. CDR1 and CDR2 (germline): SGHRS, YFSETQ. J gave up 1 base and V 3 bases, and 3 bases lay outside the gene matches. The CDR3 length is 14 residues.

Note on this clonotype: Since a much larger clone is just one base distant, this may be a read error. As DNA, the CDR3 is TGTGCCGGCAGCCAACAAGCGGGGGGATTCTACGAGCAGTACTTC. Amino acids: CAGSQQAGGFYEQYF. The genes are TRBV3-1 and TRBJ2-7, with 9 bases lining up with TRBD2. The germline V gene has CDR1 LGHDT and CDR2 YNNKEL (reference sequence). The CDR3 has 15 residues.

This clonotype came up many times. V and J are TRBV28 and TRBJ1-1, with 9 bases that match TRBD1. Germline assignment: CDR1 MDHEN and CDR2 SYDVKM. The CDR3 is 15 residues long. Trimming took 2 bases from V and 6 from J; bases not matched to a gene: 7. This CDR3 reads CASSLEDRGRAEAFF. As DNA, the CDR3 is TGTGCCAGCAGTTTAGAGGACAGGGGCCGCGCTGAAGCTTTCTTT.

In this sample, this clonotype turned up many times. CDR3 region: CASKPGSSYEQYF. CDR3 in DNA: TGTGCCAGCAAACCAGGGAGCTCCTACGAGCAGTACTTC. V and J are TRBV6-2 or TRBV6-3 and TRBJ2-7; the D call may be TRBD1 or TRBD2 (5 bases each). This CDR3 spans 13 amino acids. Germline-derived CDR1 and CDR2 are MNHEY and SVGEGT. The V end lost 7 bases, the J end lost 0 bases, and 10 bases lay between the germline ends.

This chain uses TRBV20-1 with TRBJ2-2, with 10 nucleotides matching TRBD2. The ends lost 1 base at V and 6 bases at J; junction bases unmatched: 17. The CDR3 is 19 residues long. CDR1 is DFQATT and CDR2 is SNEGSKA in the germline V gene (reference sequence). CDR3: CSARGSISGRTRRAGELFF. In nucleotides, the CDR3 is TGCAGTGCTAGAGGGTCGATTAGCGGGAGGACGAGAAGGGCCGGGGAGCTGTTTTTT.

The J gene is TRBJ1-2, the V gene TRBV27, with TRBD1 as a possible D gene (6 bases). This CDR3 region has 12 residues. Germline V gene data show CDR1 as MNHEY and CDR2 as SMNVEV (reference sequence). Trimming cost V 8 bases and J 6 bases, with 13 bases left between them. The CDR3 region is CASGVRTDGYTF. Written as DNA, the CDR3 is TGTGCCAGCGGAGTTAGGACAGATGGCTACACCTTC.

This clonotype has ten or more counts. The J gene is TRBJ2-5, the V gene TRBV4-3; 8 bases line up with TRBD2. Germline-derived CDR1 and CDR2 are LGHNA and YSLEER. V trimming: 5 bases; J trimming: 0 bases; junction bases outside the gene matches: 8. The CDR3 runs to 16 residues. The CDR3 nucleotides read TGCGCCAGCAGCACCCGACTAGCGATGTACCAAGAGACCCAGTACTTC. Translation: CASSTRLAMYQETQYF.

There are many counts of this clonotype. The chain recombines TRBV4-3 with TRBJ2-5; no definite D call. Trimming removed 4 bases at V and 5 bases at J, with 14 bases between. The CDR3 is 14 residues long. The germline V gene encodes CDR1 LGHNA and CDR2 YSLEER. CDR3 sequence (DNA): TGCGCCAGCAGCCCCTTTTCAGGTTTCGAGACCCAGTACTTC. Translated: CASSPFSGFETQYF.

V usage is TRBV11-2 and J usage is TRBJ2-5; D remains ambiguous. The CDR3 contains 12 residues. V lost 4 bases to trimming and J lost 4 bases, with 7 bases between them. Germline V gene sequence: CDR1 SGHAT, CDR2 FQNNGV. CDR3 coding DNA: TGTGCCAGCAGCTCGGTCGGAGAGACCCAGTACTTC. Translated: CASSSVGETQYF.

The J gene is TRBJ2-3, the V gene TRBV5-1; D call uncertain. There are 15 residues in the CDR3. Germline V gene sequence: CDR1 SGHRS, CDR2 YFSETQ. Trimming removed 0 bases from V and 2 bases from J, with 10 bases in between. The CDR3 sequence: CASSLEVADTDTQYF. For the CDR3, the DNA is TGCGCCAGCAGCTTGGAGGTAGCAGACACAGATACGCAGTATTTT.

This clonotype came up many times. CDR3 residues: CATVAIAEGTQYF. The DNA of the CDR3 is TGTGCCACCGTCGCGATAGCCGAGGGGACCCAGTACTTC. The V call is TRBV10-3, the J call TRBJ2-5, with a possible D match to TRBD2 (5 bases). Trimming took 10 bases from V and 7 from J, leaving 19 bases between them. From germline, CDR1 is ENHRY and CDR2 SYGVKD. This CDR3 region has 13 residues.

The sample holds many counts of this clonotype. The genes are TRBV4-3 and TRBJ1-1; 8 nucleotides align to TRBD1. Looked up from germline, CDR1 is LGHNA and CDR2 is YSLEER. The CDR3 totals 14 residues. After removal of 2 bases from V and 8 bases from J, the junction contained 7 bases not matched to a gene. The DNA of the CDR3 is TGCGCCAGCAGCCAATACGACAGGGGCAGGGAAGCTTTCTTT. It yields the protein CASSQYDRGREAFF.

This clonotype was observed many times. This rearrangement joins TRBV28 to TRBJ2-7; TRBD2 aligns across 9 bases. The CDR3 consists of 18 residues. The V gene's germline CDR1 is MDHEN and CDR2 SYDVKM. V dropped 2 bases and J dropped 4; count of bases not matched to a gene: 15. The CDR3 region is CASSLPLMELAGQYEQYF. Here the CDR3 DNA reads TGTGCCAGCAGTTTACCCCTAATGGAGCTAGCGGGGCAATACGAGCAGTACTTC.

This clonotype was seen at least ten times. The chain links TRBV2 to TRBJ2-1; D call uncertain. V was cut by 5 bases and J by 5 bases, with 13 bases left in between. This CDR3 contains 14 residues. The germline V gene has CDR1 SNHLY and CDR2 FYNNEI. CDR3 in DNA: TGTGCCAGCAGTCTGGACGTCTTGAACAATGAGCAGTTCTTC. Translated: CASSLDVLNNEQFF. The variable domain in full, completed from reference TRBV2 and TRBJ2-1, reads EPEVTQTPSHQVTQMGQEVILRCVPISNHLYFYWYRQILGQKVEFLVSFYNNEISEKSEIFDDQFSVERPDGSNFTLKIRSTKLEDSAMYFCASSLDVLNNEQFFGPGTRLTVL.

This clonotype has a handful of counts. This chain links TRBV30 with TRBJ2-3, with 9 bases fitting TRBD2. CDR1 is GTSNPN, CDR2 SVGIG, per germline (reference sequence). The junction had 7 bases not matched to a gene; V was cut back by 3 bases and J by 6 bases. The CDR3 extends over 14 amino acids. CDR3 coding DNA: TGTGCCTGGAGCCTCCGGACTAGCGAGGATACGCAGTATTTT. Translation: CAWSLRTSEDTQYF.

This clonotype was seen ten or more times. The chain employs TRBV20-1 and TRBJ2-1; TRBD2 agrees at 11 bases. Germline CDR1 and CDR2: DFQATT and SNEGSKA (reference sequence). CDR3 length: 15 amino acids. The J segment lost 7 bases and the V segment lost 3 bases, leaving 8 bases of the junction unmatched. CDR3 coding DNA: TGCAGTGCTAGTCTACTAGCGGGAGTAGCTAATGAGCAGTTCTTC. Its translation is CSASLLAGVANEQFF.

This clonotype has just a few counts. The V gene is TRBV7-8, the J gene TRBJ2-5; D unresolved. Trimming stripped 3 bases from V and 3 bases from J, with 11 bases between. Per the germline V gene, CDR1 is SGHVS and CDR2 is FQNEAQ. The CDR3 runs 14 residues. CDR3 sequence reads: CASSFMGSEETQYF. The CDR3 nucleotides are TGTGCCAGCAGCTTCATGGGGTCGGAAGAGACCCAGTACTTC.

This clonotype was observed many times. This rearrangement joins TRBV5-4 to TRBJ2-3; weak D call: TRBD2 (6 bases). Trimming removed 4 bases from V and 4 bases from J, with 10 bases in between. Germline loops: CDR1 SGHNT, CDR2 YYREEE (reference sequence). This CDR3 spans 13 amino acids. In DNA form, the CDR3 reads TGTGCCAGCAGCCACGGGACTGCAGATACGCAGTATTTT. It encodes CASSHGTADTQYF. Drawing the rest from reference TRBV5-4 and TRBJ2-3, the complete variable domain is ETGVTQSPTHLIKTRGQQVTLRCSSQSGHNTVSWYQQALGQGPQFIFQYYREEENGRGNFPPRFSGLQFPNYSSELNVNALELDDSALYLCASSHGTADTQYFGPGTRLTVL.

The chain recombines TRBV7-8 with TRBJ1-1, with D perhaps TRBD1 (5 bases). The germline V gene has CDR1 SGHVS and CDR2 FQNEAQ. With 0 bases removed from V and 1 base from J, the gap between germline ends came to 9 bases. This CDR3 contains 15 residues. The DNA for the CDR3 is TGTGCCAGCAGCTTAGCCGGGACGGAGAACACTGAAGCTTTCTTT. Translated, it gives CASSLAGTENTEAFF.

This clonotype was counted many times. The chain combines TRBV10-3 with TRBJ1-2; D uncertain. The V gene's germline CDR1 is ENHRY and CDR2 SYGVKD. The CDR3 covers 15 residues. V lost 8 bases, J lost 4 bases, and 20 bases lay in between. The CDR3 here is CAIEERGQSPYGYTF. The CDR3 bases are TGTGCCATCGAAGAGAGAGGGCAATCCCCCTATGGCTACACCTTC.

V is TRBV7-3 and J is TRBJ2-1; maybe TRBD2 (6 bases). CDR1 and CDR2 from the germline V gene are SGHTA and FQGTGA. This CDR3 is built from 14 residues. Deletions cut 3 bases from V and 8 bases from J, with 14 bases between. CDR3 in DNA: TGTGCCAGCAGCTTGGGCGGGTGGGGGGATGAGCAGTTCTTC. Protein: CASSLGGWGDEQFF. Full variable domain (outside the CDR3, taken from reference TRBV7-3 and TRBJ2-1): GAGVSQTPSNKVTEKGKYVELRCDPISGHTALYWYRQSLGQGPEFLIYFQGTGAADDSGLPNDRFFAVRPEGSVSTLKIQRTERGDSAVYLCASSLGGWGDEQFFGPGTRLTVL.

This clonotype was seen many times. The chain couples TRBV4-3 to TRBJ2-1, with 15 nucleotides matching TRBD2. From germline, CDR1 is LGHNA and CDR2 YSLEER. V lost 0 bases, J lost 3 bases, and 6 bases stayed unmatched. The CDR3 consists of 19 residues. CDR3 region: CASSQEPGLAGGHYNEQFF. The CDR3 DNA reads TGCGCCAGCAGCCAAGAACCGGGACTAGCGGGGGGCCACTACAATGAGCAGTTCTTC.

This clonotype was picked up many times. This sequence joins TRBV15 and TRBJ2-2; possibly TRBD2 for D (5 bases). Trimming left V 5 bases short and J 7 bases short, with 14 bases between. There are 14 residues in the CDR3. The germline CDR1 and CDR2 sequences are LNHNV and YYDKDF (reference sequence). The CDR3 protein is CATSSPRAVGELFF. The CDR3 nucleotides read TGTGCCACCAGCTCCCCGAGGGCTGTCGGGGAGCTGTTTTTT.

This clonotype was seen many times. This chain uses TRBV27 with TRBJ2-1; 8 bases map to TRBD2. The junction had 10 bases not matched to a gene; V was cut back by 6 bases and J by 9 bases. Germline CDR1 reads MNHEY; CDR2 reads SMNVEV (reference sequence). The CDR3 spans 14 residues. Here the CDR3 reads CASRGLGLYREQFF. CDR3 DNA: TGTGCCAGCAGGGGACTAGGGCTGTACCGTGAGCAGTTCTTC.